The 25 T cell receptor beta chains presented below share a single source sample, sequenced in a study of blood T cell repertoires in COVID-19. TCRdb's copy holds only in-frame clones and misses some; the assay was immunoSEQ multiplex PCR. Of about 140,000 clones in the sample, 70% to 90% were seen once. Material for sequencing was peripheral blood. The receptors come from a human donor in a cohort sampled during active COVID-19.

The rearrangement links TRBV7-9 to TRBJ2-2; 7 nucleotides agree with TRBD2. V lost 3 bases and J lost 3; bases outside the gene matches: 16. In germline, CDR1 is SEHNR, CDR2 FQNEAQ (reference sequence). The CDR3 loop spans 19 amino acids. The CDR3 region is CASSLSLRREGQDTGELFF. CDR3 in DNA: TGTGCCAGCAGCTTGTCCCTTCGAAGGGAGGGCCAGGACACCGGGGAGCTGTTTTTT.

This chain links TRBV10-3 with TRBJ2-7, with 9 bases matching TRBD1. Per germline, CDR1 ENHRY and CDR2 SYGVKD. The CDR3 sequence is 14 residues long. Germline trimming cut 3 bases from V and 4 bases from J; bases unmatched to any gene: 4. CDR3 region: CAISEKGQGYEQYF. In nucleotides, the CDR3 is TGTGCCATCAGTGAAAAGGGACAGGGTTACGAGCAGTACTTC.

The V call is TRBV9, the J call TRBJ2-7; 8 bases line up with TRBD2. V trimming: 2 bases; J trimming: 6 bases; junction bases outside the gene matches: 10. From germline, CDR1 is SGDLS and CDR2 YYNGEE. This CDR3 has 15 amino acids. DNA of the CDR3: TGTGCCAGCAGCGTCCGAGGGGTGAGCGGGAGCGAGCAGTACTTC. Protein product: CASSVRGVSGSEQYF. Drawing the rest from reference TRBV9 and TRBJ2-7, the complete variable domain is DSGVTQTPKHLITATGQRVTLRCSPRSGDLSVYWYQQSLDQGLQFLIQYYNGEERAKGNILERFSAQQFPDLHSELNLSSLELGDSALYFCASSVRGVSGSEQYFGPGTRLTVT.

V usage is TRBV4-1 and J usage is TRBJ2-2, with 11 bases matching TRBD2. The CDR3 is made up of 17 amino acids. V gave up 4 bases and J gave up 6 bases; unmatched junction bases: 10. CDR1 is MGHRA, CDR2 YSYEKL, per germline. The CDR3 sequence: CASSLRGTSGSPGELFF. The CDR3 DNA is TGCGCCAGCAGCCTCCGCGGAACTAGCGGGAGCCCCGGGGAGCTGTTTTTT.

The CDR3 region is CASSLVGGSSGANVLTF. As DNA, the CDR3 is TGTGCCAGCAGCTTAGTGGGGGGGAGCTCTGGGGCCAACGTCCTGACTTTC. The chain is built from TRBV7-6 and TRBJ2-6; 7 bases are a match to TRBD2. Per the germline V gene, CDR1 is SGHVS and CDR2 is FNYEAQ. The trim removed 1 base at V and 0 bases at J, leaving 3 bases unmatched. The CDR3 is made up of 17 amino acids.

DNA of the CDR3: TGTGCCAGCACCCAGACACCCTCTGGAAACACCATATATTTT. It codes for CASTQTPSGNTIYF. This rearrangement joins TRBV2 to TRBJ1-3; D is ambiguous. This CDR3 contains 14 residues. Germline CDR1 reads SNHLY; CDR2 reads FYNNEI. V was trimmed by 7 bases and J by 0 bases, leaving 10 bases between them.

The gene calls are TRBV12-5 and TRBJ1-6, with D perhaps matching TRBD1 (5 bases). V was pared by 8 bases and J by 1 base, with 15 bases between. This CDR3 spans 16 amino acids. Germline-derived CDR1 and CDR2 are LGHNT and FRNRAP. The CDR3 is CASSKNRSSYNSPLHF. In DNA, the CDR3 is TGTGCTAGTTCCAAGAACAGGTCGTCCTATAATTCACCCCTCCACTTT.

The chain couples TRBV4-1 to TRBJ2-7, with 15 bases identical to TRBD2. Looked up from germline, CDR1 is MGHRA and CDR2 is YSYEKL. V lost 4 bases and J lost 3; bases outside the gene matches: 7. This CDR3 contains 17 residues. The CDR3 protein is CASSLRTSGRAGYEQYF. CDR3 DNA: TGCGCCAGCAGCCTGAGGACTAGCGGGAGGGCCGGCTACGAGCAGTACTTC.

The chain has TRBV7-2 and TRBJ2-7, with 12 positions matching TRBD1. Germline V gene sequence: CDR1 SGHTA, CDR2 FQGNSA. The CDR3 runs to 15 residues. The V segment lost 0 bases and the J segment 5 bases; nucleotides outside the gene matches: 2. The CDR3 sequence is CASSLAGTGGHEQYF. As DNA, the CDR3 is TGTGCCAGCAGCTTAGCCGGGACAGGGGGCCACGAGCAGTACTTC. The entire variable domain, with the rest obtained from reference TRBV7-2 and TRBJ2-7, is as follows: GAGVSQSPSNKVTEKGKDVELRCDPISGHTALYWYRQSLGQGLEFLIYFQGNSAPDKSGLPSDRFSAERTGGSVSTLTIQRTQQEDSAVYLCASSLAGTGGHEQYFGPGTRLTVT.

V gene TRBV4-2 combines with J gene TRBJ2-1; D is ambiguous. Germline V lookup: CDR1 LGHNA, CDR2 YNFKEQ. The CDR3 spans 15 residues. V was cut by 1 base and J by 0 bases, with 7 bases left in between. CDR3 in DNA: TGTGCCAGCAGCCAAGTCCTAGGCTCCTACAATGAGCAGTTCTTC. This codes for CASSQVLGSYNEQFF.

The genes are TRBV28 and TRBJ2-3; 10 bases are shared with TRBD2. The CDR3 has 15 residues. J lost 4 bases, V lost 5 bases, and 6 bases had no gene match. Germline-derived CDR1 and CDR2 are MDHEN and SYDVKM. CDR3 bases: TGTGCCAGCAGTGAAGCGGGAGGGCCGTCAGATACGCAGTATTTT. As protein: CASSEAGGPSDTQYF.

Turning to this clone: The junction and the germline gene differ at one end; a read error may be behind it. The V and J genes are TRBV18 and TRBJ1-3; D gene uncertain. The CDR3 is 12 amino acids. Germline CDR1 reads KGHSH; CDR2 reads LQKENI. The CDR3 DNA follows: TGTGCCAGCTCTCAAGGTGGAGACACCATATATTTT. It encodes CASSQGGDTIYF.

The chain joins TRBV7-2 to TRBJ2-7; maybe TRBD1 (6 bases). The CDR3 covers 14 residues. From germline, CDR1 is SGHTA and CDR2 FQGNSA. The V end was cut by 5 bases, the J end by 4 bases, with 15 bases between. The CDR3 is CASSRGGAGYEQYF. The CDR3 coding sequence is TGTGCCAGCAGCCGTGGGGGCGCGGGTTACGAGCAGTACTTC.

V is TRBV19 and J is TRBJ2-7, with 8 bases identical to TRBD1. The CDR3 runs 14 residues. The J segment lost 2 bases and the V segment lost 4 bases, leaving 4 bases of the junction unmatched. The V gene's germline CDR1 is LNHDA and CDR2 SQIVND (reference sequence). CDR3: CASSSQTGAYEQYF. The CDR3 DNA follows: TGTGCCAGTAGTAGCCAGACAGGGGCCTACGAGCAGTACTTC.

This clone was seen once. The chain employs TRBV19 and TRBJ1-1, with 7 bases lining up with TRBD1. V shed 8 bases, J shed 7 bases, and the junction held 13 bases outside the gene matches. Per the germline V gene, CDR1 is LNHDA and CDR2 is SQIVND (reference sequence). CDR3 length: 14 amino acids. CDR3 protein: CASATGTDFHEAFF. CDR3 bases: TGTGCCAGTGCTACGGGGACAGATTTTCATGAAGCTTTCTTT.

The gene calls are TRBV7-3 and TRBJ2-2; 10 bases agree with TRBD2. Germline CDR1 reads SGHTA; CDR2 reads FQGTGA. The V gene end was trimmed by 4 bases and the J gene end by 1 base; junction bases not matched to a gene: 0. The CDR3 loop spans 15 amino acids. Here the CDR3 DNA reads TGTGCCAGCAGCTCTAGCGGGGGGAACACCGGGGAGCTGTTTTTT. Translation gives CASSSSGGNTGELFF.

CDR3 bases: TGCGCCAGCAGCTTGGGTTCGGTAGACTCTGGAAACACCATATATTTT. Residues: CASSLGSVDSGNTIYF. The V gene is TRBV5-1, the J gene TRBJ1-3; the D is unclear. CDR1 is SGHRS and CDR2 is YFSETQ in the germline V gene. V was pared by 0 bases and J by 0 bases, with 10 bases between. The CDR3 has 16 amino acids.

The chain couples TRBV6-1 to TRBJ2-7; 7 nucleotides agree with TRBD2. Germline assignment: CDR1 MNHNS and CDR2 SASEGT. V gave up 3 bases and J gave up 3 bases; unmatched junction bases: 8. The CDR3 consists of 15 residues. CDR3 in amino acids: CASSDLGRRYYEQYF. CDR3 bases: TGTGCCAGCAGTGACCTCGGGAGGCGATACTACGAGCAGTACTTC.

The chain links TRBV27 to TRBJ2-5; possible D gene TRBD2, 6 bases. V shed 5 bases and J shed 4 bases, with 17 bases lying between them. This CDR3 region has 15 residues. CDR1 and CDR2 (germline): MNHEY, SMNVEV (reference sequence). The CDR3 DNA sequence: TGTGCCAGCAGTCCCAGGGCGGCCGGGGGAGAGACCCAGTACTTC. It codes for CASSPRAAGGETQYF.

V usage is TRBV30 and J usage is TRBJ2-5; D is perhaps TRBD2 (6 bases). This CDR3 is 12 amino acids long. Trimming removed 3 bases from V and 3 bases from J, with 8 bases in between. Germline values: CDR1 GTSNPN, CDR2 SVGIG (reference sequence). The CDR3 sequence is CAWSGGEETQYF. CDR3 in DNA: TGTGCCTGGAGCGGCGGGGAAGAGACCCAGTACTTC. Looking up the rest from reference TRBV30 and TRBJ2-5 gives the full variable domain: SQTIHQWPATLVQPVGSPLSLECTVEGTSNPNLYWYRQAAGRGLQLLFYSVGIGQISSEVPQNLSASRPQDRQFILSSKKLLLSDSGFYLCAWSGGEETQYFGPGTRLLVL.

The chain carries TRBV2 and TRBJ2-3; 7 positions match TRBD1. V dropped 6 bases and J dropped 2; count of bases not matched to a gene: 5. CDR1 and CDR2 from the germline V gene are SNHLY and FYNNEI. This CDR3 is built from 14 residues. This CDR3 reads CASRGTANTDTQYF. The CDR3 DNA is TGTGCCAGCAGGGGGACAGCAAACACAGATACGCAGTATTTT.

This sequence joins TRBV7-9 and TRBJ2-5; 9 bases match TRBD2. The CDR3 is 17 residues long. The V and J ends lost 1 base and 1 base, in that order; junction bases with no gene match: 7. CDR1 and CDR2 (germline): SEHNR, FQNEAQ (reference sequence). CDR3 sequence (DNA): TGTGCCAGCAGCTTAGATGTGCTAGCGGGGACCCAAGAGACCCAGTACTTC. Translated: CASSLDVLAGTQETQYF.

This chain connects TRBV10-3 to TRBJ1-1; TRBD1 agrees at 10 bases. V gave up 6 bases and J gave up 5 bases; unmatched junction bases: 3. CDR1 is ENHRY and CDR2 is SYGVKD in the germline V gene. The CDR3 is made up of 13 amino acids. This CDR3 reads CAIRGTGETEAFF. DNA for the CDR3: TGTGCCATCAGAGGGACAGGGGAGACTGAAGCTTTCTTT.

The genes are TRBV7-3 and TRBJ2-1; 11 nucleotides agree with TRBD1. Per the germline V gene, CDR1 is SGHTA and CDR2 is FQGTGA. Losses at the gene ends were 2 bases for V and 7 bases for J; bases not matched to a gene: 10. The CDR3 sequence is 17 residues long. DNA for the CDR3: TGTGCCAGCAGCTTACAGGGGGGACAGGGGGTGAGAAATGAGCAGTTCTTC. Amino acid sequence: CASSLQGGQGVRNEQFF.

V and J are TRBV5-4 and TRBJ2-7; TRBD2 aligns across 9 bases. Trimming cost V 2 bases and J 2 bases; bases outside gene matches: 5. CDR1 and CDR2 from the germline V gene are SGHNT and YYREEE (reference sequence). This CDR3 has 15 amino acids. The CDR3 loop reads CASSLLLAGTYEQYF. The CDR3 nucleotides are TGTGCCAGCAGCTTACTGCTAGCGGGAACCTACGAGCAGTACTTC.